This is a list of T cell receptor beta chains from one sample in a study of blood T cell repertoires in COVID-19. Profiled with immunoSEQ multiplex PCR; TCRdb holds only in-frame clones, not every one. The sample has hundreds of thousands of clones, about 90% seen once. The sequenced material came from peripheral blood. Receptors were obtained from a woman aged 70-85 years with COVID-19, enrolled during active disease. Each CDR3 is given with its conserved first and last residue. A D gene is named only where the DNA matches it firmly. Clone size is given for some rows only: seen once, a few or many times, or a class if the clone is expanded.

d_gene: -
abundance: -
v_gene: TRBV10-3
len: 11
j_gene: TRBJ1-1
CDR3nt: TGTGCCATCGGGCAGAACACTGAAGCTTTCTTT
CDR3aa: CAIGQNTEAFF

d_gene: -
abundance: -
v_gene: TRBV9
len: 13
j_gene: TRBJ2-3
CDR3nt: TGTGCCAGCAGCGGGGGGCCATTAGATACGCAGTATTTT
CDR3aa: CASSGGPLDTQYF

d_gene: -
abundance: -
v_gene: TRBV19
len: 17
j_gene: TRBJ1-5
CDR3nt: TGTGCCAGTAGTATCAGCAGGGGCGGGTATAGCAATCAGCCCCAGCATTTT
CDR3aa: CASSISRGGYSNQPQHF

d_gene: -
abundance: -
v_gene: TRBV12-3/TRBV12-4
len: 13
j_gene: TRBJ2-7
CDR3nt: TGTGCCAGCAGTTTTGGTTACCAGTCCGAGCAGTACTTC
CDR3aa: CASSFGYQSEQYF

d_gene: -
abundance: once
v_gene: TRBV28
len: 14
j_gene: TRBJ1-3
CDR3nt: TGTGCCAGCAGTTTAACAGACATCGGAAACACCATATATTTT
CDR3aa: CASSLTDIGNTIYF

d_gene: TRBD1
abundance: -
v_gene: TRBV19
len: 15
j_gene: TRBJ2-7
CDR3nt: TGTGCCAGTAGTATAGGACAGGGGGCTTCCTACGAGCAGTACTTC
CDR3aa: CASSIGQGASYEQYF

d_gene: -
abundance: few
v_gene: TRBV7-9
len: 12
j_gene: TRBJ1-3
CDR3nt: TGTGCCAGCAGCTCCGTGGGCAACACCATATATTTT
CDR3aa: CASSSVGNTIYF

d_gene: TRBD2
abundance: -
v_gene: TRBV7-2
len: 16
j_gene: TRBJ2-7
CDR3nt: TGTGCCAGCAGCCGCGAGGGAACTAGCGGGGCCTACGAGCAGTACTTC
CDR3aa: CASSREGTSGAYEQYF

d_gene: -
abundance: -
v_gene: TRBV5-6
len: 15
j_gene: TRBJ1-1
CDR3nt: TGTGCCAGCAGCTTGGGGAGCCGCCGCTGGACTGAAGCTTTCTTT
CDR3aa: CASSLGSRRWTEAFF

d_gene: TRBD2
abundance: few
v_gene: TRBV5-1
len: 17
j_gene: TRBJ2-2
CDR3nt: TGCGCCAGCAGCTTGGCGCTAGCGGGAGCGAACACCGGGGAGCTGTTTTTT
CDR3aa: CASSLALAGANTGELFF

d_gene: TRBD1
abundance: once
v_gene: TRBV2
len: 13
j_gene: TRBJ2-7
CDR3nt: TGTGCCTCTGCCAGGGACAGGGAGAGCGAGCAGTACTTC
CDR3aa: CASARDRESEQYF

d_gene: TRBD2
abundance: -
v_gene: TRBV5-8
len: 15
j_gene: TRBJ2-1
CDR3nt: TGTGCCAGCAGCTTATGGCTAGCGGGGGGTAATGAGCAGTTCTTC
CDR3aa: CASSLWLAGGNEQFF

d_gene: -
abundance: -
v_gene: TRBV1
len: 13
j_gene: TRBJ1-2
CDR3nt: TGCACCAGCAGCCGGGGGGTTCCCTATGGCTACACCTTC
CDR3aa: CTSSRGVPYGYTF

d_gene: -
abundance: once
v_gene: TRBV19
len: 13
j_gene: TRBJ1-3
CDR3nt: TGTGCCAGTAGCAATTTTCAGGGAAACACCATATATTTT
CDR3aa: CASSNFQGNTIYF

d_gene: -
abundance: -
v_gene: TRBV10-3
len: 12
j_gene: TRBJ2-3
CDR3nt: TGTGCCATCAGTGAAAAACAGGGCGGGCAGTATTTT
CDR3aa: CAISEKQGGQYF

d_gene: -
abundance: -
v_gene: TRBV6-1
len: 14
j_gene: TRBJ1-1
CDR3nt: TGTGCCAGCAGTGAACAGGGACTTAACACTGAAGCTTTCTTT
CDR3aa: CASSEQGLNTEAFF